The entry below gives a single TCR beta chain sequence along with its context. The protocol was immunoSEQ multiplex PCR, while the TCRdb copy is restricted to in-frame clones and leaves out a portion. The sample has over 60,000 clones; roughly 93% are singletons. This sample was taken from a study of technical replicates of blood from several donors. Trimming removed 4 bases at V and 2 bases at J, with 20 bases between. Germline V CDR1 and CDR2: MGHRA, YSYEKL. This CDR3 has 18 residues. The sequence derives from a human donor in good health. Sequenced: T cells isolated from PBMCs. The rearrangement uses TRBV4-1 and TRBJ1-4; D gene uncertain. CDR3 bases: TGCGCCAGCAGCCCCCCGCCCCACGCAGGATCCACTAATGAAAAACTGTTTTTT. Translating it yields CASSPPPHAGSTNEKLFF.